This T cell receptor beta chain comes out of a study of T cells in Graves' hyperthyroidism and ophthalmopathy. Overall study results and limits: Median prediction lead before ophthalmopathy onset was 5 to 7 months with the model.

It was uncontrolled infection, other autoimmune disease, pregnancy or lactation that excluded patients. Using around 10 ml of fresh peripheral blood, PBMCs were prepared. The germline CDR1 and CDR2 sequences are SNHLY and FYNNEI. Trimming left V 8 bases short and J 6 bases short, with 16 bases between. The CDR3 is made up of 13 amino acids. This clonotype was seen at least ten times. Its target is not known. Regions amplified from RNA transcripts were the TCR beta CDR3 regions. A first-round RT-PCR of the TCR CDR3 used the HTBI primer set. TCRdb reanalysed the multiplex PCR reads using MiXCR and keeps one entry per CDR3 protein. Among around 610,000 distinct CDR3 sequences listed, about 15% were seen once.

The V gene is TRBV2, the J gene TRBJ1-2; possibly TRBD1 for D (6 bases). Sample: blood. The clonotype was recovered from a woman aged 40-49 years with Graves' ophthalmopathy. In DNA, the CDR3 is TGTGCCAGCCGGGGGGGCGAAGTTGATGGCTACACCTTC. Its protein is CASRGGEVDGYTF.